This T cell receptor (beta chain) was captured in a study of blood T cells in healthy people across ages. The CDR3 length is 13 residues. The V gene's germline CDR1 is DFQATT and CDR2 SNEGSKA (reference sequence). With 4 bases removed from V and 11 bases from J, the gap between germline ends came to 20 bases. Sample-barcoded 5' priming and a J-beta primer mix drove a second PCR of roughly 7 to 11 cycles. Sequencing of every sample gave 2.5 million or more CDR3-containing paired-end reads. TCRdb re-analysed the 5' RACE reads in MiXCR, keeping a single row per CDR3 protein. This sample carries some 710,000 distinct CDR3 sequences, about 20% of them seen once, and the ten largest clones take roughly a fifth.

The sequencing input was blood. This chain uses TRBV20-1 with TRBJ2-5; D may match TRBD1 or TRBD2 (5 bases each). This sequence originates from a man aged 70 or older in good health. The CDR3 sequence: CSATQSTRGEQYF. Written as DNA, the CDR3 is TGCAGTGCTACACAATCTACACGAGGGGAGCAGTACTTC.